One and the same sample provided the 8 T cell receptor beta chains below, sequenced in a study of T cells in Graves' hyperthyroidism and ophthalmopathy. Authors of the study amplified TCR beta CDR3 regions from RNA transcripts. Researchers ran a first-round RT-PCR on the TCR CDR3 using the HTBI primer set. TCRdb re-derived calls from the multiplex PCR reads in MiXCR, one entry per CDR3 protein. Here the sample spans more than 650,000 distinct CDR3 sequences, about 15% being singletons. The sequenced material came from blood. These receptors all stem from a woman between 18 and 30 years old with Graves' hyperthyroidism.

This clonotype came up many times. The V and J genes are TRBV6-1 and TRBJ2-1; D is perhaps TRBD1 (5 bases). Germline assignment: CDR1 MNHNS and CDR2 SASEGT. The CDR3 spans 14 residues. Trimming pared 7 bases from V and 6 bases from J, leaving 16 bases between. The CDR3 DNA reads as TGTGCCAGCAAGGGGCAAACTACTTTCAATGAGCAGTTCTTC. Its translation is CASKGQTTFNEQFF.

The table lists this clonotype with a count of one. The chain uses TRBV4-3 and TRBJ2-3; no clear D. This CDR3 has 13 amino acids. Germline V lookup: CDR1 LGHNA, CDR2 YSLEER. V lost 1 base to trimming and J lost 2 bases, with 4 bases between them. The CDR3 reads CASSQALTDTQYF. The CDR3 DNA sequence: TGCGCCAGCAGCCAAGCCCTCACAGATACGCAGTATTTT.

Of note for this clonotype: An end of the junction differs from the germline gene, which may be a read error. The chain employs TRBV7-6 and TRBJ2-1; unclear D gene. Germline CDR1 SGHVS, CDR2 FNYEAQ. CDR3 length equals 13 residues. CDR3 nucleotides: TGTACCAGCAGCTTATCCAGAGTCGGTGAGCAGTTCTTC. Translating gives CTSSLSRVGEQFF.

This clonotype was picked up many times. This chain uses TRBV2 with TRBJ2-1; the match to TRBD2 covers 7 bases. This CDR3 has 17 residues. Germline-derived CDR1 and CDR2 are SNHLY and FYNNEI. Germline trimming cut 3 bases from V and 2 bases from J; bases unmatched to any gene: 10. CDR3 bases: TGTGCCAGCAGTGAGTCTAGCGGCCTGGGACCCTACAATGAGCAGTTCTTC. Translating gives CASSESSGLGPYNEQFF.

This chain links TRBV27 with TRBJ2-1; a weak D match, TRBD2 (7 bases). Per germline, CDR1 MNHEY and CDR2 SMNVEV (reference sequence). V dropped 5 bases and J dropped 10 bases, with 21 bases sitting between them. CDR3 length: 15 residues. CDR3 bases: TGTGCCAGCAGTACAACGCGGGGGCGAGGCGGAGAGCAGTTCTTC. This gives the protein CASSTTRGRGGEQFF.

The chain combines TRBV7-9 with TRBJ2-1, with D perhaps TRBD2 (5 bases). This CDR3 is built from 13 residues. Trimming shortened V by 8 bases and J by 7 bases, and 15 bases separated the two germline ends. Germline assignment: CDR1 SEHNR and CDR2 FQNEAQ (reference sequence). The CDR3 sequence: CASVRGSPNEQFF. The CDR3 bases are TGTGCCAGCGTTCGAGGGAGTCCAAATGAGCAGTTCTTC.

Ten or more counts support this clonotype. The chain recombines TRBV7-9 with TRBJ2-1; D is uncertain. The CDR3 contains 12 residues. V lost 5 bases and J lost 9, with 11 bases in between. The germline V gene has CDR1 SEHNR and CDR2 FQNEAQ (reference sequence). The CDR3 here is CASSRRDGEQFF. The CDR3 region has the DNA TGTGCCAGCAGCAGACGAGACGGTGAGCAGTTCTTC.

This clonotype was recorded many times. V and J are TRBV30 and TRBJ2-5, with D possibly TRBD1 on 6 matching bases. Per germline, CDR1 GTSNPN and CDR2 SVGIG (reference sequence). The CDR3 consists of 14 residues. CDR3 nucleotides: TGTGCTTACCGCCAGGGGTACCTACAAGAGACCCAGTACTTC. The encoded protein is CAYRQGYLQETQYF.